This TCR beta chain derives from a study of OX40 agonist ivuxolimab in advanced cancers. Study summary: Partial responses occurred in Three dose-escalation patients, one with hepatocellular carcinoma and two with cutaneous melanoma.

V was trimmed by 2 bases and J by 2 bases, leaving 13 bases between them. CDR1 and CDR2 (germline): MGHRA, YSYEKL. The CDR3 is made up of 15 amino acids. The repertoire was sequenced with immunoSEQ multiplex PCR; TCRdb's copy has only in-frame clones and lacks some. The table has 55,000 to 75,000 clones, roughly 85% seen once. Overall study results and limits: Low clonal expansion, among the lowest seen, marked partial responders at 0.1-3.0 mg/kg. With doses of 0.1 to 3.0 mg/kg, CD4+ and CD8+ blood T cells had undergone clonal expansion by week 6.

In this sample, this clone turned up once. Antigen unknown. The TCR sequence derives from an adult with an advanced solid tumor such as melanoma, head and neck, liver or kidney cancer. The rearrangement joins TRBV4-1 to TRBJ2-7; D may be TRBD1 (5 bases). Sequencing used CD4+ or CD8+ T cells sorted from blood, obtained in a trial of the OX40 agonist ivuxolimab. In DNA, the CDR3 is TGCGCCAGCAGCCAATCGATAGGGGCGGCCTACGAGCAGTACGTC. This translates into CASSQSIGAAYEQYV.